This T cell receptor (beta chain) was sequenced during a study of CXCR3-negative and CXCR3-positive naive CD8 T cells. The authors prepared UMI-labeled TRB cDNA libraries by 5' RACE. TCRdb reprocessed the 5' RACE reads, keeping one entry per CDR3 protein, no DNA. The specimen's table records approximately 88,000 distinct CDR3 sequences. Germline CDR1 MNHEY, CDR2 SMNVEV (reference sequence). The CDR3 covers 13 residues. Study-wide points: Memory CD8+ cells showed much lower diversity, while both naive subsets were comparably high.

For this clonotype: Its cognate antigen is unknown.

Sequences were obtained from naive CXCR3- CD8+ T cells from blood. Subset here: CD45RO-CCR7+CD27+CD95- naive CD8+ T cells lacking CXCR3 (TNR3-). The sequence came from a human donor in good health. Some clones in this sample may be carry-over from other donors' samples. The chain employs TRBV27 and TRBJ1-2. The CDR3 loop reads CASSLVSGDGYTF.